The T cell receptor (beta chain) described here comes from a study of blood T cells in healthy people across ages. Trimming removed 3 bases from V and 1 base from J; junction bases left unmatched: 8. The CDR3 has 17 amino acids. Primed by a sample-barcoded 5' primer and a J-beta primer mix, a second PCR proceeded for 7 to 11 cycles. One entry per CDR3 protein, called by TCRdb with MiXCR from the 5' RACE reads. The sample carries 750,000 or so distinct CDR3 sequences, 20% to 25% recorded once. The sample was also reused in another study, on T cells of mothers and their children. In that study: In each mother, TCR beta CDR3 reads exceeded 10 million; in each child, they numbered approximately 3 million.

The chain carries TRBV12-3 or TRBV12-4 and TRBJ2-7; 11 nucleotides line up with TRBD2. The receptor's source is a boy between 10 and 17 years old in good health. Material: blood. For the CDR3, the DNA is TGTGCCAGCAGTTTGGGGCGAGGGACTAGCGGTTCCTACGAGCAGTACTTC. This gives the protein CASSLGRGTSGSYEQYF.